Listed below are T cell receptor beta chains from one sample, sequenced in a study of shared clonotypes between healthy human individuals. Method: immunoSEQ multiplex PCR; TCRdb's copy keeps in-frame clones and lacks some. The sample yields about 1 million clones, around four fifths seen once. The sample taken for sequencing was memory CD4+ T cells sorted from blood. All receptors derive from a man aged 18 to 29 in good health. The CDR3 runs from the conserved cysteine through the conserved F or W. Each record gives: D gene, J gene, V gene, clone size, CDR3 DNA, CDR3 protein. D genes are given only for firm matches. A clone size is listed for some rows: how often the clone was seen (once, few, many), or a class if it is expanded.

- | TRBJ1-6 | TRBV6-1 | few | TGTGCCAGCAGTGAAGTAGGAGGGGGGGTGTCACCCCTCCACTTT | CASSEVGGGVSPLHF
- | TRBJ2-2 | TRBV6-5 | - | TGTGCCAGCAGTTACTCGCCAGGGGTGGGCACCGGGGAGCTGTTTTTT | CASSYSPGVGTGELFF
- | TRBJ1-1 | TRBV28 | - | TGTGCCAGCAGTTTATATGGTCGTGAAGCTTTCTTT | CASSLYGREAFF
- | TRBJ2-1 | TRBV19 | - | TGTGCCAGTAGTACCGACAGTAGCTCCTACAATGAGCAGTTCTTC | CASSTDSSSYNEQFF
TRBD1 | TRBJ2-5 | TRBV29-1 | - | TGCAGCGTTCTCCCAGGGGGTGTGGGGGAGACCCAGTACTTC | CSVLPGGVGETQYF
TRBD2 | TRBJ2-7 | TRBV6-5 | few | TGTGCCAGCAGTTACGGACTAGCGGATTCCACCTACGAGCAGTACTTC | CASSYGLADSTYEQYF
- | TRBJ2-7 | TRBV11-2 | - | TGTGCCAGCAGCTTAGATCCCGGGACAAGAGGCACTTACGAGCAGTACTTC | CASSLDPGTRGTYEQYF
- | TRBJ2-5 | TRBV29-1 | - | TGCAGCGTCCAGAGCTTCGAGGCAGGGACCCAGTACTTC | CSVQSFEAGTQYF
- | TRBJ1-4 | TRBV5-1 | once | TGCGCCAGCAGCGTCCAGGGAAGGGATGAAAAACTGTTTTTT | CASSVQGRDEKLFF
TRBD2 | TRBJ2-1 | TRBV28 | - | TGTGCCAGCAGTTCTGGACTAGCGGGAGAGTTGGGCAATGAGCAGTTCTTC | CASSSGLAGELGNEQFF
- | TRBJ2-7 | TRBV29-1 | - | TGCAGCGTTGAAGAATTAAGGGGCGAGCAGTACTTC | CSVEELRGEQYF
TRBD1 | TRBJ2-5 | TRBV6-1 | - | TGTGCCAGCAGTAAAGGCTCGACAGGGCCAGAGACCCAGTACTTC | CASSKGSTGPETQYF
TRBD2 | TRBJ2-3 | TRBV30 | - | TGTGCCTGGAGCGCGGGAGCGCCAGATACGCAGTATTTT | CAWSAGAPDTQYF
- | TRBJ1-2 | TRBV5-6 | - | TGTGCCAGCAGTTACACCGGGACTCCGTATGGCTACACCTTC | CASSYTGTPYGYTF
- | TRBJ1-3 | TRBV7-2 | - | TGTGCCAGCAGCTTAGCCGGGGGGTCGGGAAACACCATATATTTT | CASSLAGGSGNTIYF
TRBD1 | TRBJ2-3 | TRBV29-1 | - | TGCAGCGTTGTGAGGGGGACAGGGAATACGCAGTATTTT | CSVVRGTGNTQYF
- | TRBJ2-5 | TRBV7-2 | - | TGTGCCAGCAGCTTAGCCGGGACTCAGCCAAGGCGGCAAGAGACCCAGTACTTC | CASSLAGTQPRRQETQYF
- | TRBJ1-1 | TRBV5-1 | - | TGCGCCAGCAGTACAGCTGGTCACACTGAAGCTTTCTTT | CASSTAGHTEAFF
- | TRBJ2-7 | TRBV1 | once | TGCACCAGCAGCCAAGATACGTGCTTAGCGGGAGGACCGGGCACGTACTTC | CTSSQDTCLAGGPGTYF
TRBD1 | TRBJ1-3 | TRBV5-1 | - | TGCGCCAGCAGCTCGGAGGGGGCACCTTCCAACACCATATATTTT | CASSSEGAPSNTIYF
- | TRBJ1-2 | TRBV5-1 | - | TGCGCCAGCAGCTCCCTGGACCGGAACTATGGCTACACCTTC | CASSSLDRNYGYTF
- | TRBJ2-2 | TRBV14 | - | TGTGCCAGCAGCACGACAGGGATCCTCGGGGGTGACGGGGAGCTGTTTTTT | CASSTTGILGGDGELFF
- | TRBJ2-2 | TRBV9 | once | TGTGCCAGCAGTGCAAAAGTTGGGAACGGGGAGCTGTTTTTT | CASSAKVGNGELFF
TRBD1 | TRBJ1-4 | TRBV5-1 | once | TGCGCCAGCAAACCCTCAGGGGGGAGAAATGAAAAACTGTTTTTT | CASKPSGGRNEKLFF
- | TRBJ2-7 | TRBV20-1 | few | TGCAGTGGCACAGTTGGCGAACCCTTC | CSGTVGEPF
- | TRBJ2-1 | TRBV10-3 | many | TGTGCCATCAGTGGCAGGGCCCAAGTGGGCTACAATGAGCAGTTCTTC | CAISGRAQVGYNEQFF
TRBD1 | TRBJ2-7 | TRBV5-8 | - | TGTGCCAGCAGCTTTAACCCGGGACAGGGGGCGAGGGAGCAGTACTTC | CASSFNPGQGAREQYF
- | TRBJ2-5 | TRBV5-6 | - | TGTGCCAGCAGCTCCTGGGGCCGACCGGGCGAGACCCAGTACTTC | CASSSWGRPGETQYF
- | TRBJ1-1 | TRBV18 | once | TGTGCCAGCTCACCACTGGGAAACACTGAAGCTTTCTTT | CASSPLGNTEAFF
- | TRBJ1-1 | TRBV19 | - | TGTGCCAGTAGTTTCACAGGGAACACTGAAGCTTTCTTT | CASSFTGNTEAFF
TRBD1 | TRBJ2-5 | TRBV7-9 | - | TGTGCCAGCAGTTCTGGACAGGGCCAAGAGACCCAGTACTTC | CASSSGQGQETQYF
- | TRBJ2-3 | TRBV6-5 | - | TGTGCCAGCAACTCCCCGACGAATACGCAGTATTTT | CASNSPTNTQYF
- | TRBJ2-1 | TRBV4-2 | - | TGTGCCAGCAGCCAAGAACGCAATGAGCAGTTCTTC | CASSQERNEQFF
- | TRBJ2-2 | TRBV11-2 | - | TGTGCCAGCAGCTCCCACGCCGGGGAGCTGTTTTTT | CASSSHAGELFF
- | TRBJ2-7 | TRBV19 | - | TGTGCCAGTAGTTCGGGGGAGACCTACGAGCAGTACTTC | CASSSGETYEQYF
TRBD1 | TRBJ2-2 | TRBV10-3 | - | TGTGCCATCAGACCCGGGACAGGGAACACCGGGGAGCTGTTTTTT | CAIRPGTGNTGELFF
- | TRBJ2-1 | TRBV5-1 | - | TGCGCCAGCAGCCGGGCAGGGGCAACTTTCAATGAGCAGTTCTTC | CASSRAGATFNEQFF
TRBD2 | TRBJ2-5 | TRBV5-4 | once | TGTGCCAGCAGCTTGGGCGGGGGGTATCAAGAGACCCAGTACTTC | CASSLGGGYQETQYF
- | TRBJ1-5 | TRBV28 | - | TGTGCCAGCTCCGCGGGGGGTGGCAATCAGCCCCAGCATTTT | CASSAGGGNQPQHF
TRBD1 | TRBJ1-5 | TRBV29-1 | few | TGCAGCGTTGAAGGAGGGGGCTCTCAGCCCCAGCATTTT | CSVEGGGSQPQHF